Here is one T cell receptor (beta chain) with its context. Clones were sequenced by immunoSEQ multiplex PCR, and TCRdb holds only the in-frame ones, with some missing. Of 140,000 to 150,000 clones detected, approximately 80% appear once; the ten largest clones hold more than 5%. The data derive from a study of blood T cell repertoires in COVID-19. With 5 bases removed from V and 7 bases from J, the gap between germline ends came to 14 bases. The CDR3 has 13 residues. Germline V CDR1 and CDR2: SNHLY, FYNNEI. Input material: PBMCs or T cells enriched from blood (not recorded which). The chain has TRBV2 and TRBJ1-2, with a tentative D call TRBD1 (6 bases). The receptor comes from a middle-aged woman who had recovered from COVID-19. CDR3 residues: CASSSQGRGGYTF. Here the CDR3 DNA reads TGTGCCAGCAGTAGTCAGGGGAGAGGTGGCTACACCTTC. Supplemented by reference TRBV2 and TRBJ1-2, the full variable domain reads EPEVTQTPSHQVTQMGQEVILRCVPISNHLYFYWYRQILGQKVEFLVSFYNNEISEKSEIFDDQFSVERPDGSNFTLKIRSTKLEDSAMYFCASSSQGRGGYTFGSGTRLTVV.